This T cell receptor beta chain was profiled in a study of T cell responses to AZD1222 COVID-19 vaccine. Profiled with immunoSEQ multiplex PCR; TCRdb holds only in-frame clones, not every one. The sample consists of under 200,000 clones, 94% of them appearing once. CDR3 length equals 20 residues. The V gene's germline CDR1 is MNHNS and CDR2 SASEGT. J was trimmed by 7 bases and V by 4 bases; bases with no gene match: 22. The receptor comes from an adult in good health. The source material was peripheral blood, sampled on day 0 of AZD1222 vaccination. The rearrangement links TRBV6-1 to TRBJ1-5; TRBD1 agrees at 10 bases. For the CDR3, the DNA is TGTGCCAGCAGTGGAGGGACAGGGGCTTTGGACACGGGACAATGGCAGCCCCAGCATTTT. Amino acids: CASSGGTGALDTGQWQPQHF.